This TCR beta chain derives from a study of blood T cell repertoires in COVID-19. The method was immunoSEQ multiplex PCR; TCRdb's version includes in-frame clones alone and lacks a portion of them. The sample contains over 80,000 clones, 60% to 80% of which appear only once. Trimming took 2 bases from V and 5 from J; bases not matched to a gene: 3. CDR3 length: 14 amino acids. CDR1 and CDR2 from the germline V gene are KGHDR and SFDVKD. The sample comprised peripheral blood. V and J are TRBV24-1 and TRBJ2-5; 8 bases map to TRBD2. This clonotype originated in a woman between 45 and 60 years old with acute or convalescent COVID-19. The CDR3 sequence: CATSDSGGRETQYF. As DNA, the CDR3 is TGTGCCACCAGTGATTCGGGGGGGCGTGAGACCCAGTACTTC.